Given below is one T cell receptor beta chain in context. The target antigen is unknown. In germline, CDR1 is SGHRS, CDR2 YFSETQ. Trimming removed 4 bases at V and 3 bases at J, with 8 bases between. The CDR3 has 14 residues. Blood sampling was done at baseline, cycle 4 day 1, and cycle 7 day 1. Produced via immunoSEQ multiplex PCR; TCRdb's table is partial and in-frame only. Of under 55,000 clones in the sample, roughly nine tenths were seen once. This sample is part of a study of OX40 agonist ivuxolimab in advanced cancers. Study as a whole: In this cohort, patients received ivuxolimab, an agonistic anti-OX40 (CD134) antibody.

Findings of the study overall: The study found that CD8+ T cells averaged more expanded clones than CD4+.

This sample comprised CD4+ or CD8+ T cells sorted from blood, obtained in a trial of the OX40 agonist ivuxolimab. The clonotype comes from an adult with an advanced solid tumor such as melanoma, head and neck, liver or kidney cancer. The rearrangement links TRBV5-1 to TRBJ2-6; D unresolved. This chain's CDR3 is CASSPVLGANVLTF. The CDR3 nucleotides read TGCGCCAGCAGCCCAGTACTTGGGGCCAACGTCCTGACTTTC.